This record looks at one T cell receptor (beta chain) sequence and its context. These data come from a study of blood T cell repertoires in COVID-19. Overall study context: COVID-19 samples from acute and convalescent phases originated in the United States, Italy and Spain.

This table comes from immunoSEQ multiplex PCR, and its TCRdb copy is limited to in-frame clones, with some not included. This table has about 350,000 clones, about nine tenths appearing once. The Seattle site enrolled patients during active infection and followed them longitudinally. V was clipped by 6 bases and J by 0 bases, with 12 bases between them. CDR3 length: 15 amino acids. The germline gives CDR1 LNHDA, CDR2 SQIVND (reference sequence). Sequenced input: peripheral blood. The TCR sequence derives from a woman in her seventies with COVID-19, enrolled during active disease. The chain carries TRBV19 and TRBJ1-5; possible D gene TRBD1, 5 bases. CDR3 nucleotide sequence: TGTGCCAGTAGCCCCGGTCAGGGTAGCAATCAGCCCCAGCATTTT. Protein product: CASSPGQGSNQPQHF.